These T cell receptor beta chains were read from a single sample in a study of blood T cell repertoires in COVID-19. The method was immunoSEQ multiplex PCR; TCRdb's version includes in-frame clones alone and lacks a portion of them. Here the sample spans tens of thousands of clones, more than 75% being singletons. Sequencing input: peripheral blood. Receptors originate from an elderly man with acute or convalescent COVID-19. CDR3s include the opening cysteine and the closing phenylalanine or tryptophan.

TRBJ1-1 TRBV2 CASSVGGGTEAFF
TRBJ1-1 TRBV28 CASSPYTGGLAEAFF
TRBJ2-3 TRBV7-2 CASSLGLAGGARDTQYF
TRBJ1-2 TRBV7-9 CASSLAASNGYTF
TRBJ2-1 TRBV28 CASSLWYRTSGTEFTYNEQFF
TRBJ2-3 TRBV7-3 CASSLFATGGSDTQYF
TRBJ2-7 TRBV19 CASSIDGGLYEQYF
TRBJ2-7 TRBV28 CASSLVGRGNEQYF
TRBJ2-7 TRBV5-1 CASSSGQGSAEQYF
TRBJ2-3 TRBV29-1 CSVDSAGTDTQYF
TRBJ1-1 TRBV2 CASTPQGQRNTEAFF
TRBJ2-1 TRBV20-1 CSASDPLAGNNEQFF
TRBJ2-7 TRBV6-8 CASSYSGGEKASYEQYF
TRBJ1-2 TRBV19 CASTQTGALYGYTF
TRBJ2-5 TRBV6-5 CATNEDSSTETQYF
TRBJ1-2 TRBV19 CASSYSRNYGYTF
TRBJ2-7 TRBV2 CASSPTSGGWYEQYF
TRBJ2-7 TRBV5-1 CASSLGAAYEQYF
TRBJ2-1 TRBV7-3 CASSVLAGVGEQFF
TRBJ2-5 TRBV19 CASGRGRETQYF
TRBJ2-6 TRBV6-2/TRBV6-3 CASSPSQNVLTF
TRBJ1-2 TRBV18 CASSPEGQGTGYTF
TRBJ2-2 TRBV5-1 CASSSDGRSTGELFF
TRBJ2-3 TRBV7-2 CASSLATGSTDTQYF
TRBJ2-7 TRBV19 CASSARLGGYEQYF
TRBJ2-3 TRBV3-1/TRBV3-2 CASSYALAGSTDTQYF
TRBJ2-3 TRBV29-1 CSVGAGADTQYF
TRBJ1-2 TRBV18 CASSPTSGTEFLGYTF
TRBJ2-7 TRBV5-1 CASSLLASDSYEQYF
TRBJ1-1 TRBV29-1 CSVTGGIGTEAFF
TRBJ2-2 TRBV5-8 CASSLWQRGVSGELFF
TRBJ2-3 TRBV6-1 CASSDGGGTDTQYF
TRBJ1-1 TRBV25-1 CASSEYGGEAFF
TRBJ2-2 TRBV5-1 CASGPGDSFGGELFF
TRBJ2-2 TRBV27 CASRKGQENTGELFF
TRBJ2-1 TRBV11-3 CASSPSWGQYNEQFF
TRBJ2-1 TRBV2 CASVKDGGNYNEQFF
TRBJ2-3 TRBV7-2 CASSQGGLAGVTSTDTQYF
TRBJ1-1 TRBV19 CASSRVLNTEAFF
TRBJ2-7 TRBV7-8 CASSSGTGSYEQYF
TRBJ2-7 TRBV7-9 CASSLTGSVSEQYF
TRBJ2-5 TRBV29-1 CSVEDWAPGRRKETQYF
TRBJ2-2 TRBV6-6 CASSQPLEPPSRTNTGELFF